A single sample is the source of the 20 T cell receptor beta chains below, sequenced in a study of T cell repertoires in cytomegalovirus infection. TCRdb ran MiXCR on the reads and lists one entry per CDR3 protein. The sample lists around 900,000 distinct CDR3 sequences; 30% to 40% were seen once. These TCRs' antigens remain unknown. Sequences were derived from cultured CD8+ T cells from PBMCs, sampled from culture after CMV antigen stimulation. All receptors come from a human donor in good health (CMV status not recorded). Some clones in this sample may be carry-over from other donors' samples.

The rearrangement links TRBV2 to TRBJ2-1; TRBD1 is a possible D gene (6 bases). This CDR3 contains 11 residues. Trimming left V 10 bases short and J 8 bases short, with 12 bases between. Germline assignment: CDR1 SNHLY and CDR2 FYNNEI. CDR3 DNA sequence: TGTGCCACCGCCCCAGGGGATGAGCAGTTCTTC. Encoded protein: CATAPGDEQFF.

This clonotype was recorded a few times. The chain couples TRBV25-1 to TRBJ1-3; D remains unclear. This CDR3 contains 16 residues. The V gene lost 1 base and the J gene lost 0 bases, with 10 bases spanning the gap. Germline values: CDR1 MGHDK, CDR2 SYGVNS. The CDR3 spells CASSELEAYSGNTIYF. CDR3 in DNA: TGTGCCAGCAGTGAATTGGAGGCCTACTCTGGAAACACCATATATTTT.

Only a few counts were recorded for this clonotype. J is TRBJ1-3 and V is TRBV7-6; D not certain. This CDR3 has 15 residues. V dropped 3 bases and J dropped 0 bases, with 9 bases sitting between them. The germline gives CDR1 SGHVS, CDR2 FNYEAQ. CDR3 nucleotides: TGTGCCAGCAGCTTTGACGGAAACTCTGGAAACACCATATATTTT. It codes for CASSFDGNSGNTIYF.

This clonotype showed up many times. The chain employs TRBV7-2 and TRBJ1-1, with unresolved D. Trimming cost V 5 bases and J 5 bases, with 9 bases left between them. The CDR3 is 12 residues long. Looked up from germline, CDR1 is SGHTA and CDR2 is FQGNSA. The CDR3 loop is CASSPIGTEAFF. CDR3 DNA sequence: TGTGCCAGCAGCCCCATCGGGACTGAAGCTTTCTTT.

The V and J genes are TRBV7-6 and TRBJ1-2; D unclear. V was pared by 9 bases and J by 4 bases, with 15 bases between. The CDR3 has 13 residues. The germline V gene encodes CDR1 SGHVS and CDR2 FNYEAQ. In nucleotides, the CDR3 is TGTGCCAGGAGCCCTCCAAGGCCCTATGGCTACACCTTC. Translated, it gives CARSPPRPYGYTF.

The chain combines TRBV5-4 with TRBJ2-5; a weak D match, TRBD2 (6 bases). The germline gives CDR1 SGHNT, CDR2 YYREEE (reference sequence). The CDR3 is 16 residues long. Trimming removed 4 bases at V and 3 bases at J, with 19 bases between. The CDR3 DNA follows: TGTGCCAGCAGCCTAATTCCTAGCGACCGAGAAGAGACCCAGTACTTC. Amino acid sequence: CASSLIPSDREETQYF.

The rearrangement joins TRBV4-2 to TRBJ1-5; no clear D. Germline V CDR1 and CDR2: LGHNA, YNFKEQ. Trimming pared 0 bases from V and 7 bases from J, leaving 13 bases between. This CDR3 has 15 amino acids. This chain's CDR3 is CASSQDQSSKQPQHF. CDR3 bases: TGTGCCAGCAGCCAAGACCAGTCATCCAAGCAGCCCCAGCATTTT.

J is TRBJ2-2 and V is TRBV11-1, with TRBD1 matching over 8 bases. Per germline, CDR1 SGHAT and CDR2 FQDESV (reference sequence). V lost 1 base to trimming and J lost 4 bases; unmatched junction nucleotides: 5. This CDR3 is built from 16 residues. CDR3 amino acids: CASSLVRTGSTGELFF. The CDR3 region has the DNA TGTGCCAGCAGCTTAGTGAGGACAGGGTCCACCGGGGAGCTGTTTTTT.

This chain uses TRBV18 with TRBJ2-3, with TRBD1 identical over 7 bases. The germline CDR1 and CDR2 sequences are KGHSH and LQKENI. Trimming took 3 bases from V and 0 from J; bases not matched to a gene: 3. This CDR3 region has 15 residues. Here the CDR3 reads CASSPDRESTDTQYF. In nucleotides, the CDR3 is TGTGCCAGCTCACCCGACAGGGAGAGCACAGATACGCAGTATTTT. The entire variable domain, with the rest obtained from reference TRBV18 and TRBJ2-3, is as follows: NAGVMQNPRHLVRRRGQEARLRCSPMKGHSHVYWYRQLPEEGLKFMVYLQKENIIDESGMPKERFSAEFPKEGPSILRIQQVVRGDSAAYFCASSPDRESTDTQYFGPGTRLTVL.

The CDR3 here is CASSIGTDYGYTF. As DNA, the CDR3 is TGTGCCAGCAGCATCGGGACAGACTATGGCTACACCTTC. This chain joins TRBV7-9 and TRBJ1-2, with 7 bases identical to TRBD1. J gave up 3 bases and V 5 bases, and 3 bases lay outside the gene matches. The V gene's germline CDR1 is SEHNR and CDR2 FQNEAQ (reference sequence). CDR3 size: 13 residues.

The chain carries TRBV7-6 and TRBJ2-1, with D possibly matching TRBD2 (5 bases). V was trimmed by 1 base and J by 6 bases, leaving 16 bases between them. CDR3 length equals 16 residues. Per germline, CDR1 SGHVS and CDR2 FNYEAQ. Written as DNA, the CDR3 is TGTGCCAGCAGCTTAGGAGGCGGTCTAGCTCGCAATGAGCAGTTCTTC. Residues: CASSLGGGLARNEQFF.

This clonotype was seen just once. This chain joins TRBV7-8 and TRBJ2-1; the D gene could be TRBD1 or TRBD2 (5 bases each). CDR3 length: 17 residues. Germline V gene data show CDR1 as SGHVS and CDR2 as FQNEAQ. Trimming stripped 2 bases from V and 4 bases from J, with 18 bases between. The DNA of the CDR3 is TGTGCCAGCAGCTTATCTAGAGTCGGGGCCCGGTACAATGAGCAGTTCTTC. Translating it yields CASSLSRVGARYNEQFF.

The chain recombines TRBV7-9 with TRBJ2-3; no clear D. Trimming left V 2 bases short and J 8 bases short, with 2 bases between. CDR3 length equals 10 residues. From germline, CDR1 is SEHNR and CDR2 FQNEAQ (reference sequence). CDR3 in DNA: TGTGCCAGCAGCTTATCTACGCAGTATTTT. Translated, it gives CASSLSTQYF.

This chain connects TRBV4-1 to TRBJ1-5, with D perhaps matching TRBD1 (6 bases). The CDR3 runs 17 residues. V lost 1 base and J lost 1, with 14 bases in between. Germline V lookup: CDR1 MGHRA, CDR2 YSYEKL. The CDR3 DNA reads TGCGCCAGCAGCCAAGTCGCGGACAGTGGCAGCAATCAGCCCCAGCATTTT. Amino acid sequence: CASSQVADSGSNQPQHF.

In the case of this clonotype: Since the CDR3 does not end with the conserved phenylalanine or tryptophan, this likely comes from a read error. The chain links TRBV7-9 to TRBJ2-2, with D possibly being TRBD1 (5 bases). The CDR3 is 12 residues long. Germline V lookup: CDR1 SEHNR, CDR2 FQNEAQ (reference sequence). The CDR3 bases are TGTGCTAGCCCCAGGGCAACCGGGGAGCTGTTTTAT. As protein: CASPRATGELFY.

The sample holds a few counts of this clonotype. The chain employs TRBV9 and TRBJ2-1; D is unclear. Trimming stripped 3 bases from V and 5 bases from J, with 3 bases between. The CDR3 is made up of 11 amino acids. Germline V gene sequence: CDR1 SGDLS, CDR2 YYNGEE. The CDR3 loop is CASSEHNEQFF. In DNA, the CDR3 is TGTGCCAGCAGCGAACACAATGAGCAGTTCTTC.

The rearrangement joins TRBV4-2 to TRBJ1-1; TRBD1 agrees at 8 bases. Losses at the gene ends were 1 base for V and 5 bases for J; bases not matched to a gene: 9. The CDR3 is 16 residues long. The germline CDR1 and CDR2 sequences are LGHNA and YNFKEQ. CDR3 in amino acids: CASSQGVLDRDTEAFF. DNA for the CDR3: TGTGCCAGCAGCCAAGGCGTCCTGGACAGGGATACTGAAGCTTTCTTT.

The chain carries TRBV7-2 and TRBJ1-2, with 10 bases lining up with TRBD1. The V gene's germline CDR1 is SGHTA and CDR2 FQGNSA. V shed 6 bases and J 5 bases; nucleotides not matched to a gene: 12. The CDR3 sequence is 16 residues long. The CDR3 spells CASRNPRQGAQYGYTF. The CDR3 DNA reads TGTGCCAGCAGAAACCCCAGACAGGGGGCGCAGTATGGCTACACCTTC.

The rearrangement links TRBV19 to TRBJ2-1; either TRBD1 or TRBD2 may fit D (6 bases each). The CDR3 totals 14 residues. Germline lookup yields CDR1 LNHDA and CDR2 SQIVND (reference sequence). V was cut by 7 bases and J by 5 bases, with 15 bases left in between. Written as DNA, the CDR3 is TGTGCCAGTACCGACGTACGGGGGCACAATGAGCAGTTCTTC. It yields the protein CASTDVRGHNEQFF.

In its sample, this clonotype was seen a few times. This rearrangement joins TRBV7-9 to TRBJ2-1; D is uncertain. With 6 bases removed from V and 4 bases from J, the gap between germline ends came to 7 bases. The CDR3 is 12 residues long. Germline V lookup: CDR1 SEHNR, CDR2 FQNEAQ (reference sequence). The CDR3 DNA follows: TGTGCCAGCAGGGGCTTGTACAATGAGCAGTTCTTC. Amino acids: CASRGLYNEQFF.